The 14 T cell receptor beta chains below were found in one sample sequenced in a study of blood T cell repertoires in COVID-19. Assay used: immunoSEQ multiplex PCR; TCRdb lists only in-frame clones, some missing. This sample carries roughly 39,000 clones, 75% to 90% of them seen once, and the ten largest clones take roughly 4.5%. The sample consisted of peripheral blood. All receptors come from a man aged 60-69 years with acute or convalescent COVID-19.

Only a few counts were recorded for this clone. The chain recombines TRBV5-1 with TRBJ1-1; the D is unclear. V dropped 3 bases and J dropped 5 bases, with 11 bases sitting between them. The CDR3 has 13 amino acids. Germline values: CDR1 SGHRS, CDR2 YFSETQ. CDR3 coding DNA: TGCGCCAGCAGCTCCCCGGGGAGGACTGAAGCTTTCTTT. This codes for CASSSPGRTEAFF.

This chain joins TRBV4-1 and TRBJ1-4; tentative D call: TRBD1 (5 bases). Germline values: CDR1 MGHRA, CDR2 YSYEKL. This CDR3 contains 15 residues. V was clipped by 7 bases and J by 0 bases, with 12 bases between them. As DNA, the CDR3 is TGCGCCAGCACCCTGATGACAGCAACTAATGAAAAACTGTTTTTT. Encoded protein: CASTLMTATNEKLFF.

The chain carries TRBV30 and TRBJ2-3; weak D call: TRBD2 (6 bases). The germline gives CDR1 GTSNPN, CDR2 SVGIG (reference sequence). V was trimmed by 3 bases and J by 0 bases, leaving 16 bases between them. The CDR3 spans 16 residues. DNA of the CDR3: TGTGCCTGGAGGGAACCGGGACTTATAAGCACAGATACGCAGTATTTT. This encodes CAWREPGLISTDTQYF.

This chain connects TRBV28 to TRBJ1-2; D ambiguous. The CDR3 sequence is 13 residues long. V lost 4 bases and J lost 0, with 6 bases in between. Germline V lookup: CDR1 MDHEN, CDR2 SYDVKM. The DNA of the CDR3 is TGTGCCAGCAGTTCTTTAGCTAACTATGGCTACACCTTC. This sequence encodes CASSSLANYGYTF.

The chain has TRBV28 and TRBJ1-1; no firm D call. The CDR3 is 15 residues long. The germline V gene has CDR1 MDHEN and CDR2 SYDVKM. Trimming took 4 bases from V and 2 from J, leaving 14 bases between them. The CDR3 is CASSSTTPANTEAFF. The CDR3, as DNA: TGTGCCAGCAGTTCGACGACACCGGCAAACACTGAAGCTTTCTTT.

The chain combines TRBV28 with TRBJ1-5, with 8 bases fitting TRBD1. The CDR3 is made up of 15 amino acids. With V trimmed by 11 bases and J by 5 bases, 14 bases remained unmatched. CDR1 is MDHEN, CDR2 SYDVKM, per germline. The CDR3 DNA reads TGTGCCGGCTCCAGGGGGCTCGCACTGGATCAGCCCCAGCATTTT. This encodes CAGSRGLALDQPQHF.

J is TRBJ2-5 and V is TRBV28; D is perhaps TRBD2 (6 bases). The V end lost 6 bases, the J end lost 5 bases, and 16 bases lay between the germline ends. From germline, CDR1 is MDHEN and CDR2 SYDVKM. The length of the CDR3 is 14 residues. CDR3 coding DNA: TGTGCCAGCAGGGGACCCCGGGGGTTGGAGACCCAGTACTTC. Protein product: CASRGPRGLETQYF.

The chain combines TRBV3-1 (or the pseudogene TRBV3-2) with TRBJ2-5; D is undetermined. The CDR3 is 14 amino acids. V lost 5 bases, J lost 5 bases, and 15 bases lay in between. Germline V gene data show CDR1 as LGHDT and CDR2 as YNNKEL (reference sequence). The CDR3 sequence is CASSKRPSVETQYF. The CDR3 DNA is TGTGCCAGCAGCAAGAGGCCGAGCGTGGAGACCCAGTACTTC.

A few counts support this clone. The chain recombines TRBV20-1 with TRBJ2-1; D uncertain. The germline CDR1 and CDR2 sequences are DFQATT and SNEGSKA (reference sequence). The CDR3 extends over 10 amino acids. V lost 4 bases to trimming and J lost 7 bases, with 5 bases between them. The CDR3 coding sequence is TGCAGTGCTATCAGAAATGAGCAGTTCTTC. Residues: CSAIRNEQFF.

The chain recombines TRBV19 with TRBJ1-5; TRBD1 is a possible D gene (6 bases). From germline, CDR1 is LNHDA and CDR2 SQIVND (reference sequence). Deletions cut 10 bases from V and 0 bases from J, with 19 bases between. The CDR3 length is 16 residues. The CDR3 here is CATTTGPINSNQPQHF. CDR3 coding DNA: TGTGCCACAACTACAGGGCCAATTAATAGCAATCAGCCCCAGCATTTT.

The rearrangement uses TRBV24-1 and TRBJ2-2, with D possibly TRBD2 on 5 matching bases. The CDR3 runs to 14 residues. Germline assignment: CDR1 KGHDR and CDR2 SFDVKD. With 3 bases removed from V and 6 bases from J, the gap between germline ends came to 10 bases. CDR3 in amino acids: CATSDPGNAGELFF. Here the CDR3 DNA reads TGTGCCACCAGTGATCCGGGGAATGCCGGGGAGCTGTTTTTT.

The chain links TRBV14 to TRBJ2-7, with D perhaps TRBD1 (5 bases). CDR1 is SGHDN, CDR2 FVKESK, per germline. The CDR3 covers 14 residues. The ends were cut back, 2 bases at V and 3 bases at J, with 11 bases in the middle. CDR3 bases: TGTGCCAGCAGCCAAATAGCAGGGCGCTACGAGCAGTACTTC. Translation: CASSQIAGRYEQYF.

The chain is built from TRBV19 and TRBJ1-1; the D gene is possibly TRBD1 (6 bases). This CDR3 comprises 14 residues. V gave up 1 base and J gave up 6 bases, with 12 bases separating them. Germline CDR1 reads LNHDA; CDR2 reads SQIVND (reference sequence). The CDR3 protein is CASSIGAGVAEAFF. As DNA, the CDR3 is TGTGCCAGTAGTATAGGAGCAGGGGTGGCTGAAGCTTTCTTT.

The chain couples TRBV4-1 to TRBJ2-3; maybe TRBD2 (6 bases). CDR1 is MGHRA and CDR2 is YSYEKL in the germline V gene. Trimming left V 4 bases short and J 1 base short, with 21 bases between. This CDR3 contains 18 residues. Here the CDR3 DNA reads TGCGCCAGCAGCCCACGGGTAGCGGCCTCAGGAGGCACAGATACGCAGTATTTT. Its protein is CASSPRVAASGGTDTQYF.